This TCR beta chain was recorded in a study of CD8 T cells in ankylosing spondylitis. Study-wide results and limits: Significantly higher representation of disease-linked clones was reported for matched ankylosing spondylitis synovial fluid. A TCR beta motif of roughly 8 highly homologous variants seemed to mark ankylosing spondylitis blood.

Using its own MiXCR run on the 5' RACE reads, TCRdb lists one record per CDR3 protein. The table lists more than 400,000 distinct CDR3 sequences, roughly 5.3% of them singletons, with under 4.5% in the top ten. V was shortened by 2 bases and J by 3 bases, with 14 bases between the two germline ends. The germline V gene encodes CDR1 MNHEY and CDR2 SVGAGI. CDR3 size: 15 residues. Ten or more counts support this clonotype. As yet, its antigen is unknown. The chain has TRBV6-5 and TRBJ2-7, with D unresolved. This receptor was taken from a male donor with ankylosing spondylitis. Sequenced input: blood, either unsorted or a sorted T cell fraction (not recorded which). CDR3 bases: TGTGCCAGCAGTTACGCGACACCTACCCGCTACGAGCAGTACTTC. This encodes CASSYATPTRYEQYF.